This TCR beta chain was obtained from a study of blood T cell repertoires in COVID-19. Study-level background: Researchers got acute and convalescent COVID-19 samples from the United States, Italy and Spain. T cells, B-cell-depleted T cells, or PBMCs provided the cDNA or gDNA that served as material.

The authors' processing: By means of reference gene primer amplification, nucleated cell counts were estimated. Assay used: immunoSEQ multiplex PCR; TCRdb lists only in-frame clones, some missing. D and trimming come from the DNA, and the V and J calls and clone size come from that table. In the table there are approximately 160,000 clones, over 80% of which are singletons. CDR1 MRHNA and CDR2 SNTAGT come from the germline V gene. Unmatched junction bases numbered 16, after V lost 6 bases and J lost 3 bases. The CDR3 totals 20 residues. The sequencing sample was made of peripheral blood. This rearrangement joins TRBV6-4 to TRBJ2-2; 13 nucleotides match TRBD2. The clonotype comes from a woman aged 55-75 years with acute or convalescent COVID-19. CDR3 DNA sequence: TGTGCCAGCAGCCGCCACCCGACTAGCGGGGGGTTATCGGACACCGGGGAGCTGTTTTTT. Its protein is CASSRHPTSGGLSDTGELFF.